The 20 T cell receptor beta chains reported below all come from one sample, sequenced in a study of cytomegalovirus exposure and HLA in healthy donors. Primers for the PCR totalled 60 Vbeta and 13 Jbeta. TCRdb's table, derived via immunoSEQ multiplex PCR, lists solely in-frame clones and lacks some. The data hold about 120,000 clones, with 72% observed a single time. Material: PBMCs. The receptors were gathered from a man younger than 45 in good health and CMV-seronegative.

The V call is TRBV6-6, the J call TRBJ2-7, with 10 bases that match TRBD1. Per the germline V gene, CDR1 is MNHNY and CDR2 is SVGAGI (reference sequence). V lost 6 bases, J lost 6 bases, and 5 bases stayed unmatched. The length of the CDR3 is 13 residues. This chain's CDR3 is CASRTGGASEQYF. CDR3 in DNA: TGTGCCAGCAGGACAGGGGGCGCATCCGAGCAGTACTTC.

The CDR3 loop reads CASTGGRTLYEQYF. The CDR3 coding sequence is TGTGCCAGCACCGGGGGGCGGACCCTCTACGAGCAGTACTTC. This chain links TRBV6-4 with TRBJ2-7; the D gene is possibly TRBD2 (7 bases). Trimming took off 7 bases at V and 3 bases at J, with 16 bases between the two ends. Germline V lookup: CDR1 MRHNA, CDR2 SNTAGT. CDR3 length: 14 residues.

The CDR3 region has the DNA TGTGCCAGCAGCCCACGACCGGGACAGGTGGTCTATGGCTACACCTTC. This codes for CASSPRPGQVVYGYTF. This chain connects TRBV11-2 to TRBJ1-2; 8 nucleotides agree with TRBD1. V was clipped by 5 bases and J by 4 bases; unmatched bases: 12. Germline assignment: CDR1 SGHAT and CDR2 FQNNGV. This CDR3 has 16 amino acids.

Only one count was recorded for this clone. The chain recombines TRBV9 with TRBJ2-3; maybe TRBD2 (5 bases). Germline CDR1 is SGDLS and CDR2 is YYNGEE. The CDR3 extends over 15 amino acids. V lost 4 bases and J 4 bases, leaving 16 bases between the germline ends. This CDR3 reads CASSPTQPGADTQYF. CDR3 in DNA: TGTGCCAGCAGCCCTACACAACCCGGGGCAGATACGCAGTATTTT.

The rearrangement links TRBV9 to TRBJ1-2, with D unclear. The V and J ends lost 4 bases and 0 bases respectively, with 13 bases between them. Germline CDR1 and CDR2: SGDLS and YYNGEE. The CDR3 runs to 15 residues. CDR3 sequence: CASSKAGRSNYGYTF. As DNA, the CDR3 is TGTGCCAGCAGCAAAGCGGGCAGATCTAACTATGGCTACACCTTC.

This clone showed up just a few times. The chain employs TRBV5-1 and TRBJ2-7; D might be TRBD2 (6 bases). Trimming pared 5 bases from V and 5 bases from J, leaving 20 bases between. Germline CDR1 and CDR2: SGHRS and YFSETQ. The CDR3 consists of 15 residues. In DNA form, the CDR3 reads TGCGCCAGCAGGGAGGGCGGCACAAGGTCCGACGAGCAGTACTTC. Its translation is CASREGGTRSDEQYF.

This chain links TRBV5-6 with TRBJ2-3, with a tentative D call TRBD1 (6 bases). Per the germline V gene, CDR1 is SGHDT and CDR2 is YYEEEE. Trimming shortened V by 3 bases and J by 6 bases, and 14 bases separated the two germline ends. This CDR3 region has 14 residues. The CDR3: CASSSEGGKDTQYF. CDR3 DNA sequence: TGTGCCAGCAGCTCGGAAGGGGGAAAGGATACGCAGTATTTT.

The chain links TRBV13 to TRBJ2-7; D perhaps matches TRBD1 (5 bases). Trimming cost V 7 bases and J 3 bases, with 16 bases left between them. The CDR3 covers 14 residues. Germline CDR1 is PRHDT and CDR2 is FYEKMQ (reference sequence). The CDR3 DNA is TGTGCCAGCAACCAAGGGGCCCAACGCTACGAGCAGTACTTC. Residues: CASNQGAQRYEQYF.

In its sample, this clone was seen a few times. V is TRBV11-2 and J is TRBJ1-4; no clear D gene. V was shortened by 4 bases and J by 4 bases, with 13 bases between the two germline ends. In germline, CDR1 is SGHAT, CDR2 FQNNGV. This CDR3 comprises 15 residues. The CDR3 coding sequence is TGTGCCAGCAGCTCTTACGACGGGATTAATGAAAAACTGTTTTTT. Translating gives CASSSYDGINEKLFF.

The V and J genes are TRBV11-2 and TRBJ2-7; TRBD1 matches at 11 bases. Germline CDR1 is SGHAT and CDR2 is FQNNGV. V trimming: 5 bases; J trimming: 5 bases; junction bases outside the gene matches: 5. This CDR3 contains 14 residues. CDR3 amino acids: CASSPGQGDNEQYF. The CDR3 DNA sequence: TGTGCCAGCAGCCCGGGACAGGGGGACAACGAGCAGTACTTC. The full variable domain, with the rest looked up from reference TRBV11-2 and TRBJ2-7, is EAGVAQSPRYKIIEKRQSVAFWCNPISGHATLYWYQQILGQGPKLLIQFQNNGVVDDSQLPKDRFSAERLKGVDSTLKIQPAKLEDSAVYLCASSPGQGDNEQYFGPGTRLTVT.

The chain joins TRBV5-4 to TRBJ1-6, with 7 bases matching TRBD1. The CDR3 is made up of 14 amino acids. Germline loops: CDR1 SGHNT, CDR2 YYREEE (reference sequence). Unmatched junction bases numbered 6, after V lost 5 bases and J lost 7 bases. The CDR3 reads CASRRGTDNSPLHF. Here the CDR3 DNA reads TGTGCCAGCAGACGGGGGACAGACAATTCACCCCTCCACTTT. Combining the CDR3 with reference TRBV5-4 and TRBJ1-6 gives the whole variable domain ETGVTQSPTHLIKTRGQQVTLRCSSQSGHNTVSWYQQALGQGPQFIFQYYREEENGRGNFPPRFSGLQFPNYSSELNVNALELDDSALYLCASRRGTDNSPLHFGNGTRLTVT.

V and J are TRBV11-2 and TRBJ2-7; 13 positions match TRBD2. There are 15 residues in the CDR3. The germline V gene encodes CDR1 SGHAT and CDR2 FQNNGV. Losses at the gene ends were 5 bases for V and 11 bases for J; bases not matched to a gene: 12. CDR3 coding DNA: TGTGCCAGCAGCACAGGACTAGCGGGGGCCGGAAGGAAGTACTTC. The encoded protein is CASSTGLAGAGRKYF.

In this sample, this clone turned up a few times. CDR3 nucleotide sequence: TGTGCCAGCAGCTGGGGCCAAGCCTACGAGCAGTACTTC. Translation: CASSWGQAYEQYF. This sequence joins TRBV7-3 and TRBJ2-7, with D tentatively TRBD1 (5 bases). Germline V CDR1 and CDR2: SGHTA, FQGTGA. CDR3 length: 13 residues. V lost 4 bases to trimming and J lost 2 bases, with 9 bases between them.

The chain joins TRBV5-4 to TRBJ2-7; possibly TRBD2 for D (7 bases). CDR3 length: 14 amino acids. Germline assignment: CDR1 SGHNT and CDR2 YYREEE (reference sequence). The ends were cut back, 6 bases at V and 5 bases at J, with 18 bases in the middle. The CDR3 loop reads CASTKRDTADEQYF. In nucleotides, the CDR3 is TGTGCCAGCACCAAGCGGGACACCGCCGACGAGCAGTACTTC. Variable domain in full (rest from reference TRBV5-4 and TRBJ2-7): ETGVTQSPTHLIKTRGQQVTLRCSSQSGHNTVSWYQQALGQGPQFIFQYYREEENGRGNFPPRFSGLQFPNYSSELNVNALELDDSALYLCASTKRDTADEQYFGPGTRLTVT.

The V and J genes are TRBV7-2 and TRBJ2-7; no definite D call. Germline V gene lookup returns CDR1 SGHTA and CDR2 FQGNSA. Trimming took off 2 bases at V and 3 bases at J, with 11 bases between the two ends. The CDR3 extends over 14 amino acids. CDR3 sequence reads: CASSLRSGDYEQYF. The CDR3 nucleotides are TGTGCCAGCAGCTTAAGGTCCGGAGACTACGAGCAGTACTTC.

CDR3 DNA sequence: TGTGCCAGCAGCTTAGTGGGGCAAGTCCCCTACGAGCAGTACTTC. Translation: CASSLVGQVPYEQYF. The chain recombines TRBV7-9 with TRBJ2-7; maybe TRBD1 (5 bases). CDR1 SEHNR and CDR2 FQNEAQ come from the germline V gene (reference sequence). The CDR3 has 15 amino acids. The germline V and J ends were trimmed by 1 base and 2 bases, with 12 bases remaining between them.

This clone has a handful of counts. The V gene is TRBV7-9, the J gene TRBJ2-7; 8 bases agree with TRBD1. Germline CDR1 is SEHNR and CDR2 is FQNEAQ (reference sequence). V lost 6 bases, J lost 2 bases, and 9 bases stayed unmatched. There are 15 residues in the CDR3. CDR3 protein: CASSPSTGAPYEQYF. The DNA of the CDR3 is TGTGCCAGCAGTCCTTCGACAGGGGCCCCCTACGAGCAGTACTTC.

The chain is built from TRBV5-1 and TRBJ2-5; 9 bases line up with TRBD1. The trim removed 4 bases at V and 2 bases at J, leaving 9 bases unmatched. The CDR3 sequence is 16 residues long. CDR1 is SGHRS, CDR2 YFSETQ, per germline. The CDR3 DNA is TGCGCCAGCAGCCTCGGGACAGGGAGGCCTCAAGAGACCCAGTACTTC. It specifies CASSLGTGRPQETQYF.

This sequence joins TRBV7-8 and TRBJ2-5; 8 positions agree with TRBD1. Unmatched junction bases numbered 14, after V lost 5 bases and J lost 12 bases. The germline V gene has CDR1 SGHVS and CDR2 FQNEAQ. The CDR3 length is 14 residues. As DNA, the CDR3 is TGTGCCAGCAGCCCCCGGACAGGGAAGACCCGAGAGTACTTC. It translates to CASSPRTGKTREYF.

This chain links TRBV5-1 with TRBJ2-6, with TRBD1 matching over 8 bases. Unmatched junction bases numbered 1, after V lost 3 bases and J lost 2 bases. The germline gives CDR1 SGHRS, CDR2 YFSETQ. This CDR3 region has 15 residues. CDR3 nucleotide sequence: TGCGCCAGCAGCTCGGACAGGGCTGGGGCCAACGTCCTGACTTTC. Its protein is CASSSDRAGANVLTF.